What follows are 32 T cell receptor beta chains derived from one specimen sequenced in a study of OX40 agonist ivuxolimab in advanced cancers. Only in-frame clones appear in the TCRdb table, and some are missing; sequencing was by immunoSEQ multiplex PCR. The sample yields under 95,000 clones, roughly nine tenths seen once. This specimen was CD4+ or CD8+ T cells sorted from blood, taken in a trial of the OX40 agonist ivuxolimab. The receptors were sampled from an adult with an advanced solid tumor such as melanoma, head and neck, liver or kidney cancer.

The chain joins TRBV11-2 to TRBJ2-3, with TRBD2 matching over 10 bases. V dropped 5 bases and J dropped 14; count of bases not matched to a gene: 13. CDR1 and CDR2 (germline): SGHAT, FQNNGV. This CDR3 has 14 amino acids. CDR3 loop: CASSAGALAGAAYF. CDR3 nucleotides: TGTGCCAGCAGCGCAGGGGCGCTAGCGGGGGCCGCGTATTTT.

This chain links TRBV7-9 with TRBJ1-2, with D possibly TRBD1 on 6 matching bases. The CDR3 runs to 13 residues. Per the germline V gene, CDR1 is SEHNR and CDR2 is FQNEAQ (reference sequence). Trimming removed 3 bases at V and 2 bases at J, with 7 bases between. This chain's CDR3 is CASSFTGNYGYTF. The CDR3 DNA reads TGTGCCAGCAGCTTTACAGGGAACTATGGCTACACCTTC. Full variable domain (outside the CDR3, taken from reference TRBV7-9 and TRBJ1-2): DTGVSQNPRHKITKRGQNVTFRCDPISEHNRLYWYRQTLGQGPEFLTYFQNEAQLEKSRLLSDRFSAERPKGSFSTLEIQRTEQGDSAMYLCASSFTGNYGYTFGSGTRLTVV.

V usage is TRBV7-9 and J usage is TRBJ2-1; 9 bases line up with TRBD2. With V trimmed by 5 bases and J by 6 bases, 5 bases remained unmatched. This CDR3 region has 14 residues. CDR1 and CDR2 from the germline V gene are SEHNR and FQNEAQ (reference sequence). DNA of the CDR3: TGTGCCAGCAGCCCGAGAGCGGGAGGCAATGAGCAGTTCTTC. Translated: CASSPRAGGNEQFF.

A few counts support this clone. The genes are TRBV9 and TRBJ2-1; D might be TRBD2 (5 bases). The germline gives CDR1 SGDLS, CDR2 YYNGEE. CDR3 size: 17 residues. Trimming stripped 0 bases from V and 0 bases from J, with 13 bases between. The CDR3 DNA is TGTGCCAGCAGCGTAGGTGGACTGGGTAGCTCCTACAATGAGCAGTTCTTC. Encoded protein: CASSVGGLGSSYNEQFF.

The chain couples TRBV6-1 to TRBJ2-3, with D hard to call. Germline-derived CDR1 and CDR2 are MNHNS and SASEGT. This CDR3 is 13 amino acids long. V was pared by 7 bases and J by 1 base, with 9 bases between. Here the CDR3 reads CASISVGTDTQYF. CDR3 DNA sequence: TGTGCCAGCATCTCGGTTGGCACAGATACGCAGTATTTT.

The V call is TRBV10-3, the J call TRBJ1-3; 7 positions match TRBD1. V trimming: 5 bases; J trimming: 0 bases; junction bases outside the gene matches: 4. The CDR3 has 15 residues. Germline lookup yields CDR1 ENHRY and CDR2 SYGVKD. CDR3 loop: CAISRDSSSGNTIYF. The CDR3 nucleotides are TGTGCCATCAGTAGGGACAGTTCCTCTGGAAACACCATATATTTT.

The rearrangement joins TRBV11-1 to TRBJ1-1, with D possibly TRBD1 on 6 matching bases. Germline assignment: CDR1 SGHAT and CDR2 FQDESV (reference sequence). The CDR3 contains 17 residues. V was pared by 1 base and J by 5 bases, with 20 bases between. The CDR3, as DNA: TGTGCCAGCAGCTTAGATCGGACAGCAGGTTTACCTACTGAAGCTTTCTTT. The encoded protein is CASSLDRTAGLPTEAFF.

V and J are TRBV29-1 and TRBJ1-1; a weak D match, TRBD1 (6 bases). The CDR3 totals 11 residues. With 1 base removed from V and 8 bases from J, the gap between germline ends came to 8 bases. Per the germline V gene, CDR1 is SQVTM and CDR2 is ANQGSEA. CDR3 residues: CSVEVGQEAFF. The CDR3 coding sequence is TGCAGCGTTGAAGTTGGACAGGAAGCTTTCTTT.

V is TRBV27 and J is TRBJ1-1; 7 bases align to TRBD1. This CDR3 has 15 residues. Trimming removed 1 base from V and 4 bases from J; junction bases left unmatched: 6. Germline V CDR1 and CDR2: MNHEY, SMNVEV (reference sequence). The CDR3 region has the DNA TGTGCCAGCAGTTTATTTGGACAGGCTTCCACTGAAGCTTTCTTT. Translated: CASSLFGQASTEAFF.

This chain connects TRBV11-1 to TRBJ2-7, with D perhaps matching TRBD1 (6 bases). CDR3 size: 14 residues. Germline CDR1 reads SGHAT; CDR2 reads FQDESV (reference sequence). Trimming removed 5 bases at V and 5 bases at J, with 16 bases between. The CDR3 DNA reads TGTGCCAGCAGCCGACACAGGGAAGTCCACGAGCAGTACTTC. Translating gives CASSRHREVHEQYF.

The sample holds one count of this clone. V is TRBV7-2 and J is TRBJ2-7; TRBD2 is a possible D gene (5 bases). V was clipped by 11 bases and J by 6 bases, with 20 bases between them. Looked up from germline, CDR1 is SGHTA and CDR2 is FQGNSA. This CDR3 contains 13 residues. The CDR3 loop reads CAEADSKAFEQYF. The CDR3 region has the DNA TGTGCCGAAGCGGACTCCAAAGCTTTCGAGCAGTACTTC.

V usage is TRBV28 and J usage is TRBJ1-2; TRBD1 aligns across 8 bases. The CDR3 consists of 15 residues. The junction had 5 bases not matched to a gene; V was cut back by 1 base and J by 4 bases. Germline loops: CDR1 MDHEN, CDR2 SYDVKM. CDR3 in DNA: TGTGCCAGCAGTTTATCAGGGACAGGTCCCTATGGCTACACCTTC. This gives the protein CASSLSGTGPYGYTF.

This clone was picked up a small number of times. The genes are TRBV18 and TRBJ2-1; TRBD2 matches at 10 bases. Germline CDR1 reads KGHSH; CDR2 reads LQKENI. V dropped 3 bases and J dropped 3; count of bases not matched to a gene: 14. The CDR3 covers 19 residues. The CDR3 nucleotides read TGTGCCAGCTCACCCGGAGCGGCTAGCGGGAGACCGTACTACAATGAGCAGTTCTTC. This translates into CASSPGAASGRPYYNEQFF. The full variable domain, in which reference TRBV18 and TRBJ2-1 provide the parts outside the CDR3, is NAGVMQNPRHLVRRRGQEARLRCSPMKGHSHVYWYRQLPEEGLKFMVYLQKENIIDESGMPKERFSAEFPKEGPSILRIQQVVRGDSAAYFCASSPGAASGRPYYNEQFFGPGTRLTVL.

The gene calls are TRBV19 and TRBJ2-5; TRBD2 agrees at 15 bases. The end of the DNA is better explained by TRBJ2-7, so the J call may be wrong. Germline CDR1 and CDR2: LNHDA and SQIVND (reference sequence). The CDR3 spans 15 residues. The CDR3 coding sequence is TGTGCCAGTAGTGCGGGACTAGCGGGAGGATACGAGCAGTACTTC. Protein product: CASSAGLAGGYEQYF.

The chain employs TRBV11-3 and TRBJ2-7; D unclear. The germline CDR1 and CDR2 sequences are SGHNT and YENEEA. The CDR3 totals 16 residues. V was clipped by 5 bases and J by 0 bases, with 17 bases between them. CDR3 region: CASSPSTWSFSYEQYF. Written as DNA, the CDR3 is TGTGCCAGCAGCCCCTCTACTTGGAGTTTCTCCTACGAGCAGTACTTC.

This sequence joins TRBV2 and TRBJ2-1; 11 bases match TRBD2. The CDR3 length is 15 residues. Germline loops: CDR1 SNHLY, CDR2 FYNNEI. Germline trimming cut 4 bases from V and 9 bases from J; bases unmatched to any gene: 8. In nucleotides, the CDR3 is TGTGCCAGCAGTGGGTGGCTAGCGGGAGGAGGTGAGCAGTTCTTC. It codes for CASSGWLAGGGEQFF.

The chain links TRBV6-6 to TRBJ2-5; D unclear. This CDR3 spans 14 amino acids. CDR1 is MNHNY and CDR2 is SVGAGI in the germline V gene (reference sequence). V lost 2 bases and J 4 bases, leaving 11 bases between the germline ends. CDR3 protein: CASSYMGMGETQYF. CDR3 coding DNA: TGTGCCAGCAGTTACATGGGGATGGGAGAGACCCAGTACTTC.

The rearrangement uses TRBV2 and TRBJ1-1; D not resolved. Germline V gene data show CDR1 as SNHLY and CDR2 as FYNNEI. This CDR3 is 13 amino acids long. Trimming shortened V by 4 bases and J by 1 base, and 7 bases separated the two germline ends. The chain's CDR3 is CASSGDWNTEAFF. The CDR3, as DNA: TGTGCCAGCAGTGGAGATTGGAACACTGAAGCTTTCTTT.

Points on this clone: This sample includes further DNA sequences coding for the same CDR3. The CDR3 sequence is CASSYLAGAPYEQYF. The CDR3 bases are TGTGCCAGCAGTTATCTAGCGGGAGCCCCTTACGAGCAGTACTTC. The chain has TRBV6-6 and TRBJ2-7; 10 bases line up with TRBD2. CDR3 length: 15 amino acids. Germline CDR1 and CDR2: MNHNY and SVGAGI (reference sequence). Trimming at V came to 3 bases and at J to 4 bases, leaving 6 bases not matched to a gene.

The chain has TRBV6-1 and TRBJ2-7; D may match TRBD1 or TRBD2 (5 bases each). V lost 6 bases to trimming and J lost 3 bases, with 12 bases between them. Per germline, CDR1 MNHNS and CDR2 SASEGT. CDR3 length equals 13 residues. CDR3 DNA sequence: TGTGCCAGCAGGGGACCTGGTAACTACGAGCAGTACTTC. Translating it yields CASRGPGNYEQYF.

CDR3 region: CASGLVAGTGANVLTF. DNA of the CDR3: TGTGCTAGTGGTTTGGTAGCCGGGACTGGGGCCAACGTCCTGACTTTC. The gene calls are TRBV12-5 and TRBJ2-6, with D possibly matching TRBD2 (5 bases). There are 16 residues in the CDR3. The germline V and J ends were trimmed by 0 bases and 2 bases, with 8 bases remaining between them. Looked up from germline, CDR1 is LGHNT and CDR2 is FRNRAP.

The chain links TRBV7-9 to TRBJ2-1; no definite D call. V was trimmed by 5 bases and J by 0 bases, leaving 11 bases between them. The CDR3 has 15 amino acids. CDR1 SEHNR and CDR2 FQNEAQ come from the germline V gene (reference sequence). In DNA, the CDR3 is TGTGCCAGCAGCCCACGCCAAGACTCCTACAATGAGCAGTTCTTC. Protein: CASSPRQDSYNEQFF.

The V call is TRBV19, the J call TRBJ2-2, with D possibly being TRBD2 (6 bases). The length of the CDR3 is 15 residues. CDR1 is LNHDA and CDR2 is SQIVND in the germline V gene (reference sequence). The V gene lost 6 bases and the J gene lost 3 bases, with 14 bases spanning the gap. The CDR3 sequence: CASRGFGEDTGELFF. The CDR3 bases are TGTGCCAGTAGGGGCTTCGGGGAGGACACCGGGGAGCTGTTTTTT. The variable domain in full, with the rest retrieved from reference TRBV19 and TRBJ2-2, is DGGITQSPKYLFRKEGQNVTLSCEQNLNHDAMYWYRQDPGQGLRLIYYSQIVNDFQKGDIAEGYSVSREKKESFPLTVTSAQKNPTAFYLCASRGFGEDTGELFFGEGSRLTVL.

The chain is built from TRBV11-2 and TRBJ2-7, with D unclear. Germline V CDR1 and CDR2: SGHAT, FQNNGV. Trimming left V 2 bases short and J 4 bases short, with 6 bases between. CDR3 length: 12 amino acids. The CDR3 nucleotides are TGTGCCAGCAGCTTACCGAATTACGAGCAGTACTTC. Its translation is CASSLPNYEQYF.

The chain links TRBV13 to TRBJ1-1; D not certain. Trimming cost V 8 bases and J 4 bases, with 11 bases left between them. The CDR3 runs to 12 residues. Germline V gives CDR1 PRHDT, CDR2 FYEKMQ (reference sequence). This CDR3 is CASFEGGTEAFF. The CDR3 DNA is TGTGCCAGCTTCGAAGGCGGCACTGAAGCTTTCTTT.

The gene calls are TRBV19 and TRBJ1-5; tentatively, D is TRBD1 (5 bases). V shed 7 bases and J shed 0 bases, with 13 bases lying between them. The CDR3 has 15 residues. Germline loops: CDR1 LNHDA, CDR2 SQIVND (reference sequence). CDR3 sequence (DNA): TGTGCCAGTACCGCCGACAGCCATAGCAATCAGCCCCAGCATTTT. Its protein is CASTADSHSNQPQHF.

The V and J genes are TRBV18 and TRBJ1-1; possibly TRBD1 for D (5 bases). V was shortened by 4 bases and J by 1 base, with 13 bases between the two germline ends. This CDR3 has 15 amino acids. Per the germline V gene, CDR1 is KGHSH and CDR2 is LQKENI. Written as DNA, the CDR3 is TGTGCCAGCTCACGAACCGGGACGGAGAACACTGAAGCTTTCTTT. Translating it yields CASSRTGTENTEAFF.

The genes are TRBV18 and TRBJ2-1, with 7 bases fitting TRBD2. CDR3 length equals 16 residues. The V segment lost 2 bases and the J segment 3 bases; nucleotides outside the gene matches: 7. The germline V gene has CDR1 KGHSH and CDR2 LQKENI. The CDR3, as DNA: TGTGCCAGCTCACCATTCCGGGAGGATCGCTACAATGAGCAGTTCTTC. It is translated as CASSPFREDRYNEQFF.

CDR3 in amino acids: CASSLSRDRPYYEQYF. The CDR3 nucleotides read TGTGCCAGCAGCTTAAGTAGGGACAGGCCCTACTACGAGCAGTACTTC. The genes are TRBV11-3 and TRBJ2-7, with 8 bases fitting TRBD1. Per germline, CDR1 SGHNT and CDR2 YENEEA. After removal of 2 bases from V and 3 bases from J, the junction contained 9 bases not matched to a gene. The CDR3 consists of 16 residues.

In its sample, this clone was seen a few times. The V and J genes are TRBV21-1 and TRBJ1-5. TRBV21-1 is flagged as a pseudogene. The CDR3 extends over 14 amino acids. CDR3 protein: CASSLRQGGQPQHF. The CDR3 coding sequence is TGTGCCAGCAGCCTACGCCAGGGAGGCCAGCCCCAGCATTTT.

The genes are TRBV19 and TRBJ1-2; D gene unclear. The CDR3 loop spans 11 amino acids. Germline CDR1 reads LNHDA; CDR2 reads SQIVND (reference sequence). V lost 11 bases and J lost 8, with 15 bases in between. In DNA form, the CDR3 reads TGTGCCTCGGAGACCGCCCGAGGCTACACCTTC. Its protein is CASETARGYTF. The variable domain in full, with the rest retrieved from reference TRBV19 and TRBJ1-2, is DGGITQSPKYLFRKEGQNVTLSCEQNLNHDAMYWYRQDPGQGLRLIYYSQIVNDFQKGDIAEGYSVSREKKESFPLTVTSAQKNPTAFYLCASETARGYTFGSGTRLTVV.

This chain joins TRBV9 and TRBJ2-3, with 9 nucleotides matching TRBD2. Germline V gene data show CDR1 as SGDLS and CDR2 as YYNGEE. Germline trimming cut 0 bases from V and 3 bases from J; bases unmatched to any gene: 8. The CDR3 is 17 residues long. CDR3 DNA sequence: TGTGCCAGCAGCGTAGCTACCGCGGGAGGGGCAACAGATACGCAGTATTTT. This sequence encodes CASSVATAGGATDTQYF.